This is a list of T cell receptor beta chains from one sample in a study of tumor-infiltrating lymphocytes in primary liver carcinoma. TCRdb reprocessed the multiplex PCR reads with MiXCR, giving one entry per CDR3 protein. The sample has 330,000 or so distinct CDR3 sequences, around 60% seen once. Sequencing used peripheral blood. The receptors derive from a middle-aged man with primary liver carcinoma and hepatitis B virus infection. Both conserved end residues are part of each CDR3. The order of the fields is clone size, V gene, D gene, J gene, CDR3 DNA, CDR3 protein. A D gene is named only where the DNA matches it firmly. Where a row states a size, it is once, few, many or the class of an expanded clone; other rows omit it.

clone_size: .; v_call: TRBV11-2; d_call: TRBD2; j_call: TRBJ2-3; cdr3_nt: TGTGCCAGCAGCTTAAGTGGGAGGGCCAGAGAAACGCAGTATTTT; cdr3_aa: CASSLSGRARETQYF
clone_size: .; v_call: TRBV10-3; d_call: .; j_call: TRBJ2-1; cdr3_nt: TGTGCCATCAGTGATAGGTGGGAGGACAATGAGCAGTTCTTC; cdr3_aa: CAISDRWEDNEQFF
clone_size: few; v_call: TRBV30; d_call: .; j_call: TRBJ2-1; cdr3_nt: TGTGCCTGGAGTAATAGCGGCTCCTACGATGAGCAGTTCTTC; cdr3_aa: CAWSNSGSYDEQFF
clone_size: .; v_call: TRBV10-3; d_call: .; j_call: TRBJ2-3; cdr3_nt: TGTGCCATCGGAGCTAGCACAGATACGCAGTATTTT; cdr3_aa: CAIGASTDTQYF
clone_size: .; v_call: TRBV7-9; d_call: .; j_call: TRBJ1-2; cdr3_nt: TGTGCCAGCAGCTCGGTGACAGGAGGCTATGACTACGCCTTC; cdr3_aa: CASSSVTGGYDYAF
clone_size: .; v_call: TRBV11-2; d_call: .; j_call: TRBJ2-5; cdr3_nt: TGTGTCAGCAACTTAGAGTGGCAGATTAGCGAGACCCAGTACTTC; cdr3_aa: CVSNLEWQISETQYF
clone_size: .; v_call: TRBV18; d_call: .; j_call: TRBJ2-1; cdr3_nt: TGTGCCAGCTCACCACCGAGCGACTCCTACAATGAGCAGTTCTTC; cdr3_aa: CASSPPSDSYNEQFF
clone_size: .; v_call: TRBV29-1; d_call: .; j_call: TRBJ1-2; cdr3_nt: TGCAGCGTTAAGTCAGTTAACTATGGCTACACCTTC; cdr3_aa: CSVKSVNYGYTF
clone_size: .; v_call: TRBV6-1; d_call: .; j_call: TRBJ2-7; cdr3_nt: TGTGCCAGCAGGACTAATCCCTACAAGCAGTACTTC; cdr3_aa: CASRTNPYKQYF
clone_size: .; v_call: TRBV11-3; d_call: .; j_call: TRBJ2-1; cdr3_nt: TGTGTTAGCAGCTCGTCGGATCAGCACCGGCAGTTCTTC; cdr3_aa: CVSSSSDQHRQFF
clone_size: .; v_call: TRBV29-1; d_call: TRBD1; j_call: TRBJ1-1; cdr3_nt: TGCAGCGTCCACAAGACAGGGGGTACGACTGAAGCTTTCTTT; cdr3_aa: CSVHKTGGTTEAFF
clone_size: few; v_call: TRBV7-9; d_call: TRBD2; j_call: TRBJ2-7; cdr3_nt: TGTGCCAGCAGCTTGAGCGGGAGGGCCCCATACTTC; cdr3_aa: CASSLSGRAPYF
clone_size: .; v_call: TRBV25-1; d_call: .; j_call: TRBJ2-3; cdr3_nt: TGTGCCAGCAGTCGACCCGGGACATTAAACACAGATACGCAGTATTTT; cdr3_aa: CASSRPGTLNTDTQYF
clone_size: .; v_call: TRBV10-3; d_call: TRBD2; j_call: TRBJ2-1; cdr3_nt: TGTGCCATCAGTGATCGGCTAGCGGCAAACAATGGGCAGTTCTTC; cdr3_aa: CAISDRLAANNGQFF
clone_size: .; v_call: TRBV12-3/TRBV12-4; d_call: TRBD2; j_call: TRBJ2-1; cdr3_nt: TGTGCCAGCAGTCCGCCGACTAGCGGAATGGATGAGCAGTTCTTC; cdr3_aa: CASSPPTSGMDEQFF
clone_size: few; v_call: TRBV12-5; d_call: TRBD1; j_call: TRBJ1-5; cdr3_nt: TGTGCTAGTGGTTTCCGGACAAGGGGGCCTCAGCCCCAGCATTTT; cdr3_aa: CASGFRTRGPQPQHF
clone_size: .; v_call: TRBV27; d_call: .; j_call: TRBJ1-3; cdr3_nt: TGTGCCAGCAGTTTAGTCCTTCCGGGGACGGGCTCTGGAAACACCATATATTTT; cdr3_aa: CASSLVLPGTGSGNTIYF
clone_size: .; v_call: TRBV5-4; d_call: TRBD1; j_call: TRBJ1-1; cdr3_nt: TGTGCCAGCAGGACAGGGTTCCCCATGAACACTGAAGCTTTCTTT; cdr3_aa: CASRTGFPMNTEAFF